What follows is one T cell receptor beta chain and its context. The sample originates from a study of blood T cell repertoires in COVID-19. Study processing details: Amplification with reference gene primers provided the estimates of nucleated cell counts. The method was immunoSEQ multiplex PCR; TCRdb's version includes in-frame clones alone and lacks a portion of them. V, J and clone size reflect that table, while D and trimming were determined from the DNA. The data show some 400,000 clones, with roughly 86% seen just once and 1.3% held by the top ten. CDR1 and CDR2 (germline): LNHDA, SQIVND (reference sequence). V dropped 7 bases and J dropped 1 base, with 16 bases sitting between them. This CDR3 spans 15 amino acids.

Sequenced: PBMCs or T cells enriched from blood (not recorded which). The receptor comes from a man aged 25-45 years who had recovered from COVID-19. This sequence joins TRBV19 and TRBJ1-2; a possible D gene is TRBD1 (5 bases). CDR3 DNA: TGTGCCAGTAATCCGTCAGGGAACGGTAACTATGGCTACACCTTC. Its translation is CASNPSGNGNYGYTF. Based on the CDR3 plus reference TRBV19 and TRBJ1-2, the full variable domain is DGGITQSPKYLFRKEGQNVTLSCEQNLNHDAMYWYRQDPGQGLRLIYYSQIVNDFQKGDIAEGYSVSREKKESFPLTVTSAQKNPTAFYLCASNPSGNGNYGYTFGSGTRLTVV.